This T cell receptor beta chain was sequenced for a study of blood T cell repertoires in COVID-19. Overall study context: Samples of COVID-19 (acute and convalescent) were obtained from the United States, Italy and Spain. The cDNA or gDNA used as material had been derived from T cells, B-cell-depleted T cells, or PBMCs.

The CDR3 sequence is 13 residues long. The V end was cut by 7 bases, the J end by 3 bases, with 12 bases between. CDR1 and CDR2 from the germline V gene are KGHDR and SFDVKD. Original analysis: The assay estimated nucleated cells by amplifying reference gene primers. The assay was immunoSEQ multiplex PCR, and TCRdb's table has in-frame clones only and misses some. V, J and clone size reflect that table, while D and trimming were determined from the DNA. The sample has about 140,000 clones, about 83% seen once. This chain connects TRBV24-1 to TRBJ2-7, with a tentative D call TRBD1 (5 bases). The origin of this receptor is a human donor in a cohort sampled during active COVID-19. The sample was peripheral blood. CDR3 region: CATRSGQSYEQYF. Here the CDR3 DNA reads TGTGCCACCAGGTCAGGGCAAAGCTACGAGCAGTACTTC.